The 14 T cell receptor beta chains below were found in one sample sequenced in a study of T cell repertoires in cytomegalovirus infection. TCRdb itself ran the reads through MiXCR, one entry per CDR3 protein. The sample consists of under 250,000 distinct CDR3 sequences, over 9% of them appearing once. The sample comprised PBMCs. These receptors all come from a human donor in good health (CMV status not recorded). Some clones in this sample may be carry-over from other donors' samples.

This clonotype was picked up many times. The chain couples TRBV7-2 to TRBJ2-2; D possibly corresponds to TRBD1 (6 bases). The CDR3 extends over 17 amino acids. Trimming left V 5 bases short and J 5 bases short, with 21 bases between. The V gene's germline CDR1 is SGHTA and CDR2 FQGNSA. CDR3 sequence (DNA): TGTGCCAGCAGCCCCACCACATACAGGGACGGGACCGGGGAGCTGTTTTTT. This gives the protein CASSPTTYRDGTGELFF.

The chain combines TRBV25-1 with TRBJ2-7; D tentatively reads TRBD1 or TRBD2 (5 bases each). CDR1 and CDR2 (germline): MGHDK, SYGVNS. V lost 3 bases to trimming and J lost 3 bases, with 15 bases between them. The CDR3 is 15 amino acids. The CDR3 spells CASSDGAKSGYEQYF. Written as DNA, the CDR3 is TGTGCCAGCAGTGACGGGGCAAAGTCAGGCTACGAGCAGTACTTC.

This clonotype was detected only a few times. DNA for the CDR3: TGTGCCAGCCGCGGGGGGGGGGACACCGGGGAGCTGTTTTTT. This gives the protein CASRGGGDTGELFF. This sequence joins TRBV7-2 and TRBJ2-2; 9 positions match TRBD2. With V trimmed by 8 bases and J by 3 bases, 4 bases remained unmatched. Germline V CDR1 and CDR2: SGHTA, FQGNSA. The CDR3 loop spans 14 amino acids. Drawing the rest from reference TRBV7-2 and TRBJ2-2, the complete variable domain is GAGVSQSPSNKVTEKGKDVELRCDPISGHTALYWYRQSLGQGLEFLIYFQGNSAPDKSGLPSDRFSAERTGGSVSTLTIQRTQQEDSAVYLCASRGGGDTGELFFGEGSRLTVL.

This clonotype showed up just a few times. V usage is TRBV7-9 and J usage is TRBJ1-5; TRBD1 aligns across 7 bases. Germline V CDR1 and CDR2: SEHNR, FQNEAQ (reference sequence). The V gene end was trimmed by 1 base and the J gene end by 7 bases; junction bases not matched to a gene: 4. The CDR3 has 14 residues. This chain's CDR3 is CASSLDGRGQPQHF. The CDR3 nucleotides are TGTGCCAGCAGCTTAGATGGCAGGGGGCAGCCCCAGCATTTT.

Ten or more counts support this clonotype. The V gene is TRBV7-2, the J gene TRBJ2-7; a weak D match, TRBD2 (6 bases). Germline V gene lookup returns CDR1 SGHTA and CDR2 FQGNSA. This CDR3 has 14 amino acids. V gave up 5 bases and J gave up 2 bases, with 13 bases separating them. The chain's CDR3 is CASSGRDSAYEQYF. CDR3 coding DNA: TGTGCCAGCAGCGGACGGGACTCAGCCTACGAGCAGTACTTC.

This clonotype appeared a few times. This rearrangement joins TRBV25-1 to TRBJ1-6, with TRBD1 identical over 7 bases. The ends lost 6 bases at V and 10 bases at J; junction bases unmatched: 9. Per the germline V gene, CDR1 is MGHDK and CDR2 is SYGVNS. The CDR3 totals 14 residues. CDR3 coding DNA: TGTGCCAGCAGCCAGACAGGGTTGGGATCACCCCTCCACTTT. Protein: CASSQTGLGSPLHF.

A few counts support this clonotype. The gene calls are TRBV20-1 and TRBJ2-3, with 11 bases lining up with TRBD2. Germline V gene data show CDR1 as DFQATT and CDR2 as SNEGSKA (reference sequence). This CDR3 comprises 13 residues. J lost 5 bases, V lost 4 bases, and 2 bases had no gene match. The CDR3 is CSAIAGGGDTQYF. The CDR3 DNA sequence: TGCAGTGCTATAGCGGGAGGGGGAGATACGCAGTATTTT.

This clonotype was detected many times. The CDR3 reads CSVSEGNTEAFF. The CDR3 coding sequence is TGCAGCGTTTCGGAGGGGAACACTGAAGCTTTCTTT. The chain has TRBV29-1 and TRBJ1-1; no clear D gene. Trimming took off 5 bases at V and 1 base at J, with 8 bases between the two ends. The CDR3 spans 12 residues. Germline assignment: CDR1 SQVTM and CDR2 ANQGSEA.

The chain is built from TRBV6-2 or TRBV6-3 and TRBJ2-2; D is uncertain. CDR3 length equals 17 residues. V gave up 0 bases and J gave up 0 bases, with 11 bases separating them. Looked up from germline, CDR1 is MNHEY and CDR2 is SVGEGT. CDR3: CASSYSILRPNTGELFF. CDR3 sequence (DNA): TGTGCCAGCAGTTACTCGATTCTCAGGCCGAACACCGGGGAGCTGTTTTTT.

This clonotype showed up just a few times. The chain couples TRBV6-2 or TRBV6-3 to TRBJ1-6; 7 bases are shared with TRBD1. CDR3 size: 16 residues. Germline lookup yields CDR1 MNHEY and CDR2 SVGEGT. Trimming at V came to 0 bases and at J to 5 bases, leaving 4 bases not matched to a gene. The CDR3 DNA is TGTGCCAGCAGTTACTCGAGAACAGGGGATAATTCACCCCTCCACTTT. It encodes CASSYSRTGDNSPLHF.

This clonotype came up a few times. The chain combines TRBV28 with TRBJ2-7; 8 bases fit TRBD1. CDR3 length: 15 amino acids. The V gene's germline CDR1 is MDHEN and CDR2 SYDVKM. V was clipped by 2 bases and J by 5 bases; unmatched bases: 8. The CDR3 sequence: CASSLLAGGMNEQYF. The CDR3 DNA is TGTGCCAGCAGTTTACTCGCAGGGGGCATGAACGAGCAGTACTTC. Based on the CDR3 plus reference TRBV28 and TRBJ2-7, the full variable domain is DVKVTQSSRYLVKRTGEKVFLECVQDMDHENMFWYRQDPGLGLRLIYFSYDVKMKEKGDIPEGYSVSREKKERFSLILESASTNQTSMYLCASSLLAGGMNEQYFGPGTRLTVT.

This clonotype was found a few times. The chain carries TRBV29-1 and TRBJ2-3; a weak D match, TRBD2 (5 bases). This CDR3 is 12 amino acids long. V gave up 8 bases and J gave up 4 bases, with 13 bases separating them. In germline, CDR1 is SQVTM, CDR2 ANQGSEA. CDR3 in DNA: TGCAGCACCCAAGGAGGCCCAGATACGCAGTATTTT. The encoded protein is CSTQGGPDTQYF.

Details on this clonotype: A much larger clone lies a single base off, so this may be a read error. The CDR3 sequence is CAGSPDRVYEQYF. The CDR3 DNA reads as TGTGCCGGCTCCCCGGACAGGGTTTACGAGCAGTACTTC. This chain links TRBV7-2 with TRBJ2-7; TRBD1 matches at 8 bases. CDR3 length: 13 amino acids. The V and J ends lost 11 bases and 4 bases, in that order; junction bases with no gene match: 10. Germline V gene sequence: CDR1 SGHTA, CDR2 FQGNSA.

This clonotype was counted ten times or more. The V and J genes are TRBV7-2 and TRBJ2-5; D ambiguous. This CDR3 spans 14 amino acids. Germline V lookup: CDR1 SGHTA, CDR2 FQGNSA. V shed 5 bases and J shed 5 bases, with 15 bases lying between them. The CDR3 reads CASSPNLLGETQYF. The DNA for the CDR3 is TGTGCCAGCAGCCCTAATCTGTTGGGCGAGACCCAGTACTTC. Based on the CDR3 plus reference TRBV7-2 and TRBJ2-5, the full variable domain is GAGVSQSPSNKVTEKGKDVELRCDPISGHTALYWYRQSLGQGLEFLIYFQGNSAPDKSGLPSDRFSAERTGGSVSTLTIQRTQQEDSAVYLCASSPNLLGETQYFGPGTRLLVL.